The 30 T cell receptor beta chains below were found in one sample sequenced in a study of OX40 agonist ivuxolimab in advanced cancers. Data came from immunoSEQ multiplex PCR; TCRdb stores just in-frame clones and leaves some out. The sample has about 59,000 clones; 75% to 90% are singletons. The sample here was CD4+ or CD8+ T cells sorted from blood, taken in a trial of the OX40 agonist ivuxolimab. The source is an adult with an advanced solid tumor such as melanoma, head and neck, liver or kidney cancer.

The V call is TRBV2, the J call TRBJ2-7; the D gene is possibly TRBD1 (6 bases). This CDR3 spans 11 amino acids. CDR1 is SNHLY and CDR2 is FYNNEI in the germline V gene. Between the trimmed V and J ends, which lost 7 bases and 13 bases, there was a span of 17 bases. CDR3 DNA sequence: TGTGCCAGCACGGGTCTGGGGGCATTTTACTTC. It specifies CASTGLGAFYF.

V is TRBV28 and J is TRBJ1-5; 11 bases match TRBD1. V shed 6 bases and J 0 bases; nucleotides not matched to a gene: 13. Germline CDR1 MDHEN, CDR2 SYDVKM. The CDR3 totals 19 residues. CDR3 sequence reads: CASRVLRGQGADSNQPQHF. The DNA of the CDR3 is TGTGCCAGCAGAGTCCTTAGAGGACAGGGGGCGGATAGCAATCAGCCCCAGCATTTT.

This clone appeared once. The V gene is TRBV5-4, the J gene TRBJ2-7, with 7 nucleotides matching TRBD1. J was trimmed by 4 bases and V by 3 bases; bases with no gene match: 13. The CDR3 has 16 amino acids. Germline lookup yields CDR1 SGHNT and CDR2 YYREEE (reference sequence). For the CDR3, the DNA is TGTGCCAGCAGCTCTCTGGACAGGTCGCACCCTTACGAGCAGTACTTC. This gives the protein CASSSLDRSHPYEQYF.

CDR3 sequence (DNA): TGTGCCAGTAGTACCCCGGGTGCCGGGGAGCTGTTTTTT. It codes for CASSTPGAGELFF. This chain uses TRBV19 with TRBJ2-2; D is ambiguous. This CDR3 region has 13 residues. Per germline, CDR1 LNHDA and CDR2 SQIVND (reference sequence). The germline V and J ends were trimmed by 4 bases and 6 bases, with 9 bases remaining between them. Based on the CDR3 plus reference TRBV19 and TRBJ2-2, the full variable domain is DGGITQSPKYLFRKEGQNVTLSCEQNLNHDAMYWYRQDPGQGLRLIYYSQIVNDFQKGDIAEGYSVSREKKESFPLTVTSAQKNPTAFYLCASSTPGAGELFFGEGSRLTVL.

The chain couples TRBV11-2 to TRBJ1-6; maybe TRBD1 (6 bases). Germline values: CDR1 SGHAT, CDR2 FQNNGV. CDR3 length: 12 amino acids. Trimming cost V 8 bases and J 9 bases, with 11 bases left between them. CDR3 bases: TGTGCCAGCGGTACAGGGAGTTCACCCCTCCACTTT. Translating gives CASGTGSSPLHF. The complete variable domain, with remaining parts taken from reference TRBV11-2 and TRBJ1-6, reads EAGVAQSPRYKIIEKRQSVAFWCNPISGHATLYWYQQILGQGPKLLIQFQNNGVVDDSQLPKDRFSAERLKGVDSTLKIQPAKLEDSAVYLCASGTGSSPLHFGNGTRLTVT.

The chain couples TRBV5-1 to TRBJ2-3, with D maybe TRBD1 (5 bases). Trimming shortened V by 2 bases and J by 7 bases, and 14 bases separated the two germline ends. Germline lookup yields CDR1 SGHRS and CDR2 YFSETQ. This CDR3 is 14 amino acids long. The CDR3: CASSLKGSPNTQYF. The CDR3 coding sequence is TGCGCCAGCAGCTTAAAGGGGTCCCCCAATACGCAGTATTTT.

This chain joins TRBV5-1 and TRBJ2-6; TRBD1 matches 9 bases. Germline CDR1 is SGHRS and CDR2 is YFSETQ. The CDR3 length is 17 residues. V lost 2 bases, J lost 2 bases, and 5 bases stayed unmatched. The CDR3 DNA follows: TGCGCCAGCAGCTTAACAGGGGGCGCGGCTGGGGCCAACGTCCTGACTTTC. It specifies CASSLTGGAAGANVLTF.

The chain combines TRBV10-3 with TRBJ2-1, with TRBD1 as a possible D gene (6 bases). The CDR3 loop spans 14 amino acids. The V end lost 6 bases, the J end lost 2 bases, and 11 bases lay between the germline ends. Germline lookup yields CDR1 ENHRY and CDR2 SYGVKD. CDR3 amino acids: CAIRIGTTYNEQFF. The CDR3 DNA follows: TGTGCCATCAGGATCGGGACAACCTACAATGAGCAGTTCTTC.

V is TRBV19 and J is TRBJ2-2; TRBD2 is a possible D gene (5 bases). The CDR3 consists of 13 residues. Between the trimmed V and J ends, which lost 8 bases and 7 bases, there was a span of 14 bases. Germline loops: CDR1 LNHDA, CDR2 SQIVND (reference sequence). The CDR3 is CASHRRGIGELFF. Here the CDR3 DNA reads TGTGCCAGTCACCGCCGGGGTATCGGGGAGCTGTTTTTT.

The gene calls are TRBV11-2 and TRBJ1-5, with 7 bases that match TRBD1. The germline CDR1 and CDR2 sequences are SGHAT and FQNNGV. V lost 5 bases, J lost 5 bases, and 6 bases stayed unmatched. This CDR3 spans 14 amino acids. The CDR3 DNA reads as TGTGCCAGCAGCCCCGGGACAGTTTATCAGCCCCAGCATTTT. The encoded protein is CASSPGTVYQPQHF. The variable domain in full, with the rest retrieved from reference TRBV11-2 and TRBJ1-5, is EAGVAQSPRYKIIEKRQSVAFWCNPISGHATLYWYQQILGQGPKLLIQFQNNGVVDDSQLPKDRFSAERLKGVDSTLKIQPAKLEDSAVYLCASSPGTVYQPQHFGDGTRLSIL.

The chain uses TRBV6-5 and TRBJ2-7, with D perhaps matching TRBD1 (6 bases). Germline V gene sequence: CDR1 MNHEY, CDR2 SVGAGI. Trimming pared 6 bases from V and 3 bases from J, leaving 12 bases between. The CDR3 is 13 amino acids. The CDR3: CASSPGTNYEQYF. The CDR3 coding sequence is TGTGCCAGCAGCCCCGGGACAAACTACGAGCAGTACTTC.

This clone was seen a single time. The gene calls are TRBV7-8 and TRBJ1-5; no reliable D call. The CDR3 sequence is 13 residues long. V lost 5 bases and J lost 7, with 12 bases in between. In germline, CDR1 is SGHVS, CDR2 FQNEAQ. The CDR3 DNA sequence: TGTGCCAGCAGCCCCGGGCGGCGGCAGCCCCAGCATTTT. Its translation is CASSPGRRQPQHF. Filled out from reference TRBV7-8 and TRBJ1-5, the complete variable domain reads GAGVSQSPRYKVAKRGQDVALRCDPISGHVSLFWYQQALGQGPEFLTYFQNEAQLDKSGLPSDRFFAERPEGSVSTLKIQRTQQEDSAVYLCASSPGRRQPQHFGDGTRLSIL.

The chain is built from TRBV10-3 and TRBJ2-1, with 11 bases lining up with TRBD1. Germline values: CDR1 ENHRY, CDR2 SYGVKD. The V gene end was trimmed by 6 bases and the J gene end by 3 bases; junction bases not matched to a gene: 10. This CDR3 is 17 amino acids long. The CDR3 region has the DNA TGTGCCATCAGCAAGTTTACGGGACAGGGGGACTACAATGAGCAGTTCTTC. Protein sequence: CAISKFTGQGDYNEQFF.

The chain has TRBV10-3 and TRBJ1-5, with D unresolved. The CDR3 has 12 residues. Germline V gives CDR1 ENHRY, CDR2 SYGVKD. Between the trimmed V and J ends, which lost 3 bases and 6 bases, there was a span of 6 bases. CDR3 sequence: CAISELGQPQHF. CDR3 sequence (DNA): TGTGCCATCAGTGAATTAGGTCAGCCCCAGCATTTT.

The chain uses TRBV27 and TRBJ2-7, with no clear D. The CDR3 totals 15 residues. With 3 bases removed from V and 3 bases from J, the gap between germline ends came to 15 bases. Germline CDR1 MNHEY, CDR2 SMNVEV (reference sequence). CDR3 bases: TGTGCCAGCAGTTTCTCCCCAGGAGTAGGCTACGAGCAGTACTTC. It codes for CASSFSPGVGYEQYF.

V is TRBV2 and J is TRBJ1-1, with TRBD1 matching 9 bases. The V segment lost 4 bases and the J segment 4 bases; nucleotides outside the gene matches: 7. There are 15 residues in the CDR3. Germline V gene data show CDR1 as SNHLY and CDR2 as FYNNEI. The DNA of the CDR3 is TGTGCCAGCAGTGGGGGACAGGGACGTAGCACTGAAGCTTTCTTT. This translates into CASSGGQGRSTEAFF.

The V gene is TRBV19, the J gene TRBJ1-2, with 12 bases matching TRBD1. The CDR3 loop spans 17 amino acids. Germline V gene sequence: CDR1 LNHDA, CDR2 SQIVND (reference sequence). Trimming removed 6 bases from V and 4 bases from J; junction bases left unmatched: 12. CDR3 bases: TGTGCCAGTAGCACCCGGGACAGGGGGCTCGGAGGCTATGGCTACACCTTC. Translating gives CASSTRDRGLGGYGYTF.

The sample holds one count of this clone. This chain joins TRBV7-2 and TRBJ2-1; D call uncertain. Germline loops: CDR1 SGHTA, CDR2 FQGNSA. The length of the CDR3 is 14 residues. With 0 bases removed from V and 4 bases from J, the gap between germline ends came to 7 bases. The CDR3 region is CASSLAAAYNEQFF. The CDR3 coding sequence is TGTGCCAGCAGCTTAGCGGCCGCATACAATGAGCAGTTCTTC.

The gene calls are TRBV28 and TRBJ2-7; D call uncertain. V was shortened by 6 bases and J by 3 bases, with 9 bases between the two germline ends. Germline CDR1 and CDR2: MDHEN and SYDVKM. The CDR3 runs to 12 residues. CDR3 amino acids: CASSPAYYEQYF. CDR3 sequence (DNA): TGTGCCAGCAGCCCAGCCTACTACGAGCAGTACTTC.

CDR3 sequence reads: CASSYSGGLSNEQYF. In nucleotides, the CDR3 is TGTGCCAGCAGTTACTCAGGGGGTCTCTCTAACGAGCAGTACTTC. The chain links TRBV6-5 to TRBJ2-7; possibly TRBD1 for D (6 bases). V was pared by 0 bases and J by 5 bases, with 14 bases between. The CDR3 has 15 residues. Per the germline V gene, CDR1 is MNHEY and CDR2 is SVGAGI.

The CDR3 DNA is TGCGCCAGCAGCCAACAGGGGGCGGGGGAGACCCAGTACTTC. Translating gives CASSQQGAGETQYF. The chain carries TRBV4-3 and TRBJ2-5; TRBD1 matches at 8 bases. The CDR3 runs to 14 residues. Germline CDR1 reads LGHNA; CDR2 reads YSLEER. The V and J ends lost 2 bases and 5 bases, in that order; junction bases with no gene match: 4.

The V gene is TRBV2, the J gene TRBJ1-5, with no clear D. CDR3 length: 14 amino acids. Germline CDR1 SNHLY, CDR2 FYNNEI. V shed 6 bases and J shed 4 bases, with 13 bases lying between them. The CDR3 DNA sequence: TGTGCCAGCAGCGTCCTGCACTTAAATCAGCCCCAGCATTTT. Amino acid sequence: CASSVLHLNQPQHF.

The chain joins TRBV5-6 to TRBJ2-7; D gene unclear. The CDR3 has 12 residues. Germline V gives CDR1 SGHDT, CDR2 YYEEEE. Trimming removed 7 bases at V and 6 bases at J, with 14 bases between. The CDR3 loop is CASLWLVREQYF. CDR3 bases: TGTGCCAGCCTTTGGTTAGTGCGCGAGCAGTACTTC.

The chain has TRBV4-1 and TRBJ1-3; D is uncertain. V lost 5 bases and J 0 bases, leaving 11 bases between the germline ends. Germline CDR1 reads MGHRA; CDR2 reads YSYEKL. This CDR3 spans 15 amino acids. CDR3: CASSWSEASGNTIYF. As DNA, the CDR3 is TGCGCCAGCAGCTGGTCAGAGGCCTCTGGAAACACCATATATTTT.

The V call is TRBV10-3, the J call TRBJ2-5; D is unresolved. Germline V gene lookup returns CDR1 ENHRY and CDR2 SYGVKD. V lost 2 bases and J 1 base, leaving 5 bases between the germline ends. There are 13 residues in the CDR3. In DNA, the CDR3 is TGTGCCATCAGTGAGACGTTCCAAGAGACCCAGTACTTC. Protein: CAISETFQETQYF.

The chain links TRBV19 to TRBJ1-5; a possible D gene is TRBD1 (6 bases). From germline, CDR1 is LNHDA and CDR2 SQIVND (reference sequence). The CDR3 length is 17 residues. Between the trimmed V and J ends, which lost 7 bases and 3 bases, there was a span of 22 bases. The CDR3 region is CASTPPQGSLINQPQHF. CDR3 nucleotides: TGTGCCAGTACCCCCCCACAGGGCTCCCTAATCAATCAGCCCCAGCATTTT.

The rearrangement uses TRBV5-1 and TRBJ1-1; weak D call: TRBD1 (6 bases). This CDR3 is built from 15 residues. V was pared by 0 bases and J by 5 bases, with 14 bases between. The germline CDR1 and CDR2 sequences are SGHRS and YFSETQ. CDR3 protein: CASSLEGGGRTEAFF. CDR3 coding DNA: TGCGCCAGCAGCTTGGAGGGGGGAGGACGGACTGAAGCTTTCTTT.

This clone is a singleton in its sample. The J gene is TRBJ2-1, the V gene TRBV28, with 12 bases identical to TRBD2. The germline V gene encodes CDR1 MDHEN and CDR2 SYDVKM. This CDR3 has 15 amino acids. Losses at the gene ends were 6 bases for V and 9 bases for J; bases not matched to a gene: 9. This chain's CDR3 is CASSPGLAGSGEQFF. CDR3 in DNA: TGTGCCAGCAGCCCTGGACTAGCGGGATCGGGTGAGCAGTTCTTC.

This chain links TRBV6-1 with TRBJ1-6; D unclear. V lost 4 bases and J lost 4, with 8 bases in between. CDR3 length: 14 amino acids. In germline, CDR1 is MNHNS, CDR2 SASEGT. CDR3 nucleotides: TGTGCCAGCAGTGCCGGGCCTTATAATTCACCCCTCCACTTT. Protein sequence: CASSAGPYNSPLHF.

A single count supports this clone. The chain employs TRBV7-3 and TRBJ2-7; D remains unclear. This CDR3 spans 13 amino acids. Trimming removed 4 bases at V and 0 bases at J, with 7 bases between. Germline V gene sequence: CDR1 SGHTA, CDR2 FQGTGA. In nucleotides, the CDR3 is TGTGCCAGCAGCTGGACGGACTCCTACGAGCAGTACTTC. It is translated as CASSWTDSYEQYF.